The present T cell receptor beta chain was sequenced within a study of T cell changes during pregnancy in multiple sclerosis (dated by TCRdb to about 2019). About the full investigation: Changes in the T cell repertoire over the course of pregnancy were examined in this study in women with multiple sclerosis.

The library was built by means of the immunoSEQ multiplex PCR assay. TCRdb mirrors the immuneACCESS table, restricted to in-frame sequences. Some clones are absent from its copies; in checked studies, under half trace to an unresolved V gene, and the reason for the others is unknown. This sample comprises some 49,000 clones, almost 90% of them detected only once. Of the sample, about 5.1% falls within the top ten clones. In the case of this clone: This receptor's antigen is unknown. No clone much larger than this one lies a single base away; base qualities are absent.

This receptor was identified in a female donor in good health, enrolled as a control in a pregnancy study. The sample was peripheral blood, taken after pregnancy.

CDR3 protein: CASRAAPDTQYF. The DNA sequence is TGTGCCAGCAGAGCAGCGCCAGATACGCAGTATTTT. The rearrangement combines TRBV28 with TRBJ2-3, with no reliable assignment of the D segment. From the cysteine up to the phenylalanine, the CDR3 has a length of 12 residues. The entry retains the CDR3 DNA only, 36 bases that are in frame from base 1. Per the germline V gene, MDHEN is the CDR1 and SYDVKM is the CDR2. The V end loses 6 bases and the J end loses 4 bases, and a stretch of 8 bases separates them.